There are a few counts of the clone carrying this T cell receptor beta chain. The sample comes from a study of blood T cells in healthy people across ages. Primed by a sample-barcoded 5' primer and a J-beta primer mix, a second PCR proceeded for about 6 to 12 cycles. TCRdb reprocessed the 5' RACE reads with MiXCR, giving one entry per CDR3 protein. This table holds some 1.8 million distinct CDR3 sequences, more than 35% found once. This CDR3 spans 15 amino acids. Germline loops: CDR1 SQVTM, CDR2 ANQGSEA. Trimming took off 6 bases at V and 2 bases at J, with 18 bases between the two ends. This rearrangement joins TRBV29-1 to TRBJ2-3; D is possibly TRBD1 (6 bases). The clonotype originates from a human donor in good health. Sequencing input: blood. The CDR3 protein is CSVHTGYQFTDTQYF. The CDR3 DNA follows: TGCAGCGTCCACACAGGGTATCAATTCACAGATACGCAGTATTTT.